A single sample is the source of the 8 T cell receptor beta chains below, sequenced in a study of T cell changes during pregnancy in multiple sclerosis. TCRdb keeps only in-frame clones here, not all; method: immunoSEQ multiplex PCR. The sample consists of 70,000 to 95,000 clones, approximately 95% of them appearing once. This specimen was peripheral blood, taken in the first trimester of pregnancy. These receptors all stem from a female donor with multiple sclerosis, enrolled in a pregnancy study.

This clone has just a few counts. In nucleotides, the CDR3 is TGTGCCAGCAACCGACTGACTGAAGCTTTCTTT. Encoded protein: CASNRLTEAFF. The gene calls are TRBV2 and TRBJ1-1, with D uncertain. The CDR3 covers 11 residues. Germline V lookup: CDR1 SNHLY, CDR2 FYNNEI. V was clipped by 7 bases and J by 5 bases, with 8 bases between them.

V is TRBV6-5 and J is TRBJ2-7; 8 bases line up with TRBD1. The CDR3 contains 12 residues. The V and J ends lost 6 bases and 6 bases, in that order; junction bases with no gene match: 4. Germline lookup yields CDR1 MNHEY and CDR2 SVGAGI. Here the CDR3 DNA reads TGTGCCAGCAGCCGGGACAGGCTCGAGCAGTACTTC. This gives the protein CASSRDRLEQYF.

The V gene is TRBV27, the J gene TRBJ2-2; 11 nucleotides match TRBD2. After removal of 0 bases from V and 3 bases from J, the junction contained 6 bases not matched to a gene. The CDR3 extends over 18 amino acids. Germline lookup yields CDR1 MNHEY and CDR2 SMNVEV (reference sequence). In DNA form, the CDR3 reads TGTGCCAGCAGTTTATCAGTAGCGGGGGGGCCTGACACCGGGGAGCTGTTTTTT. As protein: CASSLSVAGGPDTGELFF.

CDR3 in DNA: TGTGCCAGCAGCGTAGCTATAGTAGCCGCAGATACGCAGTATTTT. Translated: CASSVAIVAADTQYF. This chain connects TRBV9 to TRBJ2-3; D uncertain. Trimming took 0 bases from V and 4 from J, leaving 12 bases between them. This CDR3 is built from 15 residues. Germline V gene data show CDR1 as SGDLS and CDR2 as YYNGEE.

This chain links TRBV19 with TRBJ2-1, with 9 bases fitting TRBD2. The germline V gene has CDR1 LNHDA and CDR2 SQIVND (reference sequence). There are 14 residues in the CDR3. J was trimmed by 4 bases and V by 9 bases; bases with no gene match: 7. The DNA for the CDR3 is TGTGCCAGCAGGGCTAGCGGGGAGTACAATGAGCAGTTCTTC. It specifies CASRASGEYNEQFF.

This chain joins TRBV27 and TRBJ2-2; tentative D call: TRBD1 (6 bases). Germline V CDR1 and CDR2: MNHEY, SMNVEV (reference sequence). The CDR3 is 15 amino acids. Trimming shortened V by 1 base and J by 5 bases, and 11 bases separated the two germline ends. CDR3 DNA sequence: TGTGCCAGCAGTTTATGGCAGGGGAAGACCGGGGAGCTGTTTTTT. Translation gives CASSLWQGKTGELFF.

The chain is built from TRBV29-1 and TRBJ1-5; D is undetermined. Germline V gene lookup returns CDR1 SQVTM and CDR2 ANQGSEA. V was cut by 4 bases and J by 1 base, with 8 bases left in between. The CDR3 has 13 residues. The CDR3 DNA reads as TGCAGCGTTGGACTAGGGAGCAATCAGCCCCAGCATTTT. Protein sequence: CSVGLGSNQPQHF.

This clone came up once. The chain is built from TRBV6-5 and TRBJ1-2, with 8 bases lining up with TRBD1. With V trimmed by 7 bases and J by 4 bases, 8 bases remained unmatched. The CDR3 runs 14 residues. Germline loops: CDR1 MNHEY, CDR2 SVGAGI. The CDR3: CASTSGGEGYGYTF. DNA of the CDR3: TGTGCCAGCACGTCAGGGGGCGAGGGCTATGGCTACACCTTC.